The sequence of this TCR beta chain was determined in a study of blood T cells in healthy people across ages. A minimum of 6.5 million PBMCs was isolated per sample. CDR1 and CDR2 from the germline V gene are SEHNR and FQNEAQ (reference sequence). This CDR3 is 13 amino acids long. V lost 1 base and J lost 5, with 9 bases in between. A J-beta primer mix and a sample-barcoded 5' primer were used in a second PCR of roughly 6 to 12 cycles. A single record per CDR3 protein comes from TCRdb applying MiXCR to the 5' RACE reads. The sample lists just under 550,000 distinct CDR3 sequences, around 24% occurring once. This sample also appeared in a second study, on T cells of mothers and their children.

This clonotype originated in a boy aged 5-17 years in good health. The sample consisted of blood. J is TRBJ2-7 and V is TRBV7-9; D not resolved. The CDR3 nucleotides read TGTGCCAGCAGCTTAGGGTTCCGCGACGAGCAGTACTTC. Translation gives CASSLGFRDEQYF.